This entry lists 9 T cell receptor beta chains sequenced from one sample in a study of T cell repertoires in cytomegalovirus infection. One entry per CDR3 protein results from TCRdb running MiXCR on the reads. The repertoire holds 550,000 to 850,000 distinct CDR3 sequences, with about 30% as singletons. Their specific antigens are unknown. The sequences come from cultured PBMCs, collected from culture after CMV antigen stimulation. The receptor source for this set is a human donor in good health (CMV status not recorded). Some clones in this sample may be carry-over from other donors' samples.

This rearrangement joins TRBV11-2 to TRBJ2-5, with D perhaps TRBD2 (5 bases). Trimming stripped 5 bases from V and 6 bases from J, with 16 bases between. Germline CDR1 SGHAT, CDR2 FQNNGV. This CDR3 has 14 amino acids. The CDR3 DNA follows: TGTGCCAGCAGCCCGGGGTCCCGGCCCCAGACCCAGTACTTC. This translates into CASSPGSRPQTQYF.

The rearrangement uses TRBV11-2 and TRBJ1-5; TRBD1 aligns across 8 bases. This CDR3 comprises 14 residues. Germline V gene lookup returns CDR1 SGHAT and CDR2 FQNNGV. The V gene end was trimmed by 4 bases and the J gene end by 6 bases; junction bases not matched to a gene: 5. CDR3 amino acids: CASSSSGGGQPQHF. The CDR3 nucleotides read TGTGCCAGCAGCTCTTCAGGGGGCGGTCAGCCCCAGCATTTT.

The V gene is TRBV27, the J gene TRBJ2-1, with 10 bases identical to TRBD2. Germline values: CDR1 MNHEY, CDR2 SMNVEV (reference sequence). The trim removed 7 bases at V and 7 bases at J, leaving 7 bases unmatched. The CDR3 spans 14 residues. Here the CDR3 reads CASTSGRRVNEQFF. CDR3 in DNA: TGTGCCAGCACTAGCGGGAGAAGGGTTAATGAGCAGTTCTTC.

This chain links TRBV7-2 with TRBJ2-5; D could derive from TRBD1 or TRBD2 (5 bases each). Per germline, CDR1 SGHTA and CDR2 FQGNSA. V dropped 3 bases and J dropped 0 bases, with 8 bases sitting between them. The CDR3 spans 14 residues. The CDR3 region is CASSFREYQETQYF. The CDR3 DNA sequence: TGTGCCAGCAGCTTCAGGGAGTACCAAGAGACCCAGTACTTC.

As DNA, the CDR3 is TGTGCCTGGAGTGTATCCAGTTCCTCCTACGAGCAGTACTTC. Protein sequence: CAWSVSSSSYEQYF. The chain couples TRBV30 to TRBJ2-7; D is unclear. The germline V gene encodes CDR1 GTSNPN and CDR2 SVGIG (reference sequence). The length of the CDR3 is 14 residues. Trimming pared 0 bases from V and 0 bases from J, leaving 9 bases between.

The chain carries TRBV12-3 or TRBV12-4 and TRBJ2-7; D is perhaps TRBD1 or TRBD2 (5 bases each). The CDR3 runs 14 residues. Trimming removed 6 bases from V and 3 bases from J, with 15 bases in between. Here the CDR3 DNA reads TGTGCCAGCAGCCCCGGGACGGTACTCTACGAGCAGTACTTC. Translated, it gives CASSPGTVLYEQYF.

This clonotype has just a few counts. V gene TRBV19 combines with J gene TRBJ2-1, with 7 bases identical to TRBD2. The CDR3 covers 13 residues. Trimming at V came to 3 bases and at J to 9 bases, leaving 5 bases not matched to a gene. CDR1 is LNHDA and CDR2 is SQIVND in the germline V gene (reference sequence). In DNA form, the CDR3 reads TGTGCCAGTAGTATCTGGGGGGGAATTGAGCAGTTCTTC. It codes for CASSIWGGIEQFF.

This clonotype came up many times. The V call is TRBV6-5, the J call TRBJ2-1; D possibly corresponds to TRBD1 (5 bases). V shed 0 bases and J shed 6 bases, with 12 bases lying between them. Per the germline V gene, CDR1 is MNHEY and CDR2 is SVGAGI. This CDR3 has 15 amino acids. CDR3 residues: CASSYSQGSSNEQFF. DNA for the CDR3: TGTGCCAGCAGTTACTCCCAGGGATCTAGCAATGAGCAGTTCTTC.

The V call is TRBV6-1, the J call TRBJ1-6; tentatively, D is TRBD1 (6 bases). Per the germline V gene, CDR1 is MNHNS and CDR2 is SASEGT. The CDR3 totals 16 residues. Trimming took off 3 bases at V and 0 bases at J, with 9 bases between the two ends. The CDR3 spells CASSDDRNSYNSPLHF. CDR3 coding DNA: TGTGCCAGCAGTGATGACAGGAACTCCTATAATTCACCCCTCCACTTT.